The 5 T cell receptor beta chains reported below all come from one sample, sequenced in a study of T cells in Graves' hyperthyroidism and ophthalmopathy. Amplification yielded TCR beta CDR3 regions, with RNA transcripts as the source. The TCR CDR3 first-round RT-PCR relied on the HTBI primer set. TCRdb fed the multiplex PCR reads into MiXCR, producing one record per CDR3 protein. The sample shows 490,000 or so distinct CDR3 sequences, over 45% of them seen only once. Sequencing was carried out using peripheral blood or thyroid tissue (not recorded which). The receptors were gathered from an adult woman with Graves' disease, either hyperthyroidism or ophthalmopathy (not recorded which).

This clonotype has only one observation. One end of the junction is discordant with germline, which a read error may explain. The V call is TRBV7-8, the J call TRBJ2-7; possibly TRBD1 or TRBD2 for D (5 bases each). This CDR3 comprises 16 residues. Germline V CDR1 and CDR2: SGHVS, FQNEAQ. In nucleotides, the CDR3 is TGCGCCAGCAGCCAACCGGGCAGCCGGGGCCACTACGAGCAGTACTTC. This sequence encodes CASSQPGSRGHYEQYF.

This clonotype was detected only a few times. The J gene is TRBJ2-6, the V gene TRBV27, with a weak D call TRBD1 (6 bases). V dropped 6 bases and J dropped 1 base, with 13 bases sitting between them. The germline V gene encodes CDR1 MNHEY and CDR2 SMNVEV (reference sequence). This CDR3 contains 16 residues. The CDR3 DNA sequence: TGTGCCAGCAGCACTACAGGGAGTTCTGGGGCCAACGTCCTGACTTTC. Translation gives CASSTTGSSGANVLTF. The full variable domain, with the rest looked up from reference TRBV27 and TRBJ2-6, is EAQVTQNPRYLITVTGKKLTVTCSQNMNHEYMSWYRQDPGLGLRQIYYSMNVEVTDKGDVPEGYKVSRKEKRNFPLILESPSPNQTSLYFCASSTTGSSGANVLTFGAGSRLTVL.

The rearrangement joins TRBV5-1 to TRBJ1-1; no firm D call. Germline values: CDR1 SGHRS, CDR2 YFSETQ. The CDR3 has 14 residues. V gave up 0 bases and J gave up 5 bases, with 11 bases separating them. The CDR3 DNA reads TGCGCCAGCAGCTTGGAAGATAGCGGGACTGAAGCTTTCTTT. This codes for CASSLEDSGTEAFF.

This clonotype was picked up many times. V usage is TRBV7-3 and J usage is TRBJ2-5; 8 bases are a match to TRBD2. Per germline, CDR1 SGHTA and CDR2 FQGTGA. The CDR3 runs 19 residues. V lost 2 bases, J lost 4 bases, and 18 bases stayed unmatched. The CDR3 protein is CASSLFSLRKREMGETQYF. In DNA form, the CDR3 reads TGTGCCAGCAGCTTATTTTCTCTCAGGAAGCGGGAGATGGGAGAGACCCAGTACTTC.

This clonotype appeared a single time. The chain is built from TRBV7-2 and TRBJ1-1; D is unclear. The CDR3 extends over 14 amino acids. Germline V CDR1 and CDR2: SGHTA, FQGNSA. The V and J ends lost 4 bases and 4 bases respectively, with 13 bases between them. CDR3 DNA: TGTGCCAGCAGCTCCCCAATCAGGAGCACTGAAGCTTTCTTT. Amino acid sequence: CASSSPIRSTEAFF.